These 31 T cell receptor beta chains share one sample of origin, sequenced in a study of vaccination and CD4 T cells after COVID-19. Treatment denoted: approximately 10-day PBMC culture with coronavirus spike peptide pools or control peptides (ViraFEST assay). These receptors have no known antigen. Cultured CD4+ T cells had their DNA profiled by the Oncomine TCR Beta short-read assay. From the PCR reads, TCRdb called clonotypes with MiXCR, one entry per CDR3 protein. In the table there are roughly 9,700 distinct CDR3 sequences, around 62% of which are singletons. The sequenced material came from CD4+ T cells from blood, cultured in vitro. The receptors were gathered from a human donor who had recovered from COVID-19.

This chain's CDR3 is CASGEQGLNTEAFF. The CDR3, as DNA: TGTGCCAGTGGGGAACAGGGATTAAACACTGAAGCTTTCTTT. The rearrangement uses TRBV19 and TRBJ1-1; TRBD1 might be the D (6 bases). The CDR3 totals 14 residues. Trimming stripped 8 bases from V and 2 bases from J, with 15 bases between. CDR1 and CDR2 from the germline V gene are LNHDA and SQIVND (reference sequence). The full variable domain, in which reference TRBV19 and TRBJ1-1 provide the parts outside the CDR3, is DGGITQSPKYLFRKEGQNVTLSCEQNLNHDAMYWYRQDPGQGLRLIYYSQIVNDFQKGDIAEGYSVSREKKESFPLTVTSAQKNPTAFYLCASGEQGLNTEAFFGQGTRLTVV.

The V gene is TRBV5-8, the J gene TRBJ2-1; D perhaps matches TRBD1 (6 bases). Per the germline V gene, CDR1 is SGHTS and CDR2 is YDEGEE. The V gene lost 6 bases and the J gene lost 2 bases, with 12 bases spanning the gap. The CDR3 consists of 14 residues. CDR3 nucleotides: TGTGCCAGCACCCTACAGGGCCCCTACAATGAGCAGTTCTTC. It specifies CASTLQGPYNEQFF.

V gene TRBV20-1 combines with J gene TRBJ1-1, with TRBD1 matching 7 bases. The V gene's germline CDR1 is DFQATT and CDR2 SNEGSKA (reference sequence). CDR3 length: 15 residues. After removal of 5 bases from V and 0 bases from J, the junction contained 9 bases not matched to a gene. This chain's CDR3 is CSAQDPTGMNTEAFF. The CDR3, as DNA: TGCAGTGCTCAGGATCCGACAGGGATGAACACTGAAGCTTTCTTT.

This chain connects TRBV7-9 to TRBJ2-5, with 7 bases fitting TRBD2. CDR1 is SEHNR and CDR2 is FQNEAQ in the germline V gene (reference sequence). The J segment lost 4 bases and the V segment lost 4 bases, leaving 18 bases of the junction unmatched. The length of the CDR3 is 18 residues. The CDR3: CASSSTRQAGTWLETQYF. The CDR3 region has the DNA TGTGCCAGCAGCTCGACGCGACAAGCGGGAACTTGGTTAGAGACCCAGTACTTC.

The CDR3 loop reads CASSLEGTINSPLHF. In nucleotides, the CDR3 is TGTGCCAGCAGCTTGGAGGGGACTATTAATTCACCCCTCCACTTT. This sequence joins TRBV5-5 and TRBJ1-6, with D maybe TRBD1 (5 bases). This CDR3 is built from 15 residues. Germline V gene lookup returns CDR1 SGHKS and CDR2 YYEKEE (reference sequence). Trimming removed 0 bases at V and 6 bases at J, with 10 bases between.

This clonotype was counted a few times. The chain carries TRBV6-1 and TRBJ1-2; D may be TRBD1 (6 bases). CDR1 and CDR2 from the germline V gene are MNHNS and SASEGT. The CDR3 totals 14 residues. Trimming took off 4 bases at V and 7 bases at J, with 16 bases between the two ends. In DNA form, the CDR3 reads TGTGCCAGCAGTGTGGAGACAGGTTTGATTGGCTACACCTTC. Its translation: CASSVETGLIGYTF.

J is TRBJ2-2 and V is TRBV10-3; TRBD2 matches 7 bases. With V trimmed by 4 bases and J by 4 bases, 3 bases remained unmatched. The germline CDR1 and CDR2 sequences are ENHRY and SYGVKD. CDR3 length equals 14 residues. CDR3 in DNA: TGTGCCATCAGTGCAGCGGGATCCACCGGGGAGCTGTTTTTT. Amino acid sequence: CAISAAGSTGELFF.

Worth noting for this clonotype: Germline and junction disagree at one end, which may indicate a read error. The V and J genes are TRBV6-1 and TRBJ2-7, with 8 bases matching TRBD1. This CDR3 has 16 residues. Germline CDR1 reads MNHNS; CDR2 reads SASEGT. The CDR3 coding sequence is TGTGCCAGCAGCCTGTACCAGGGGGCAGCCTCCCACGAGCAGTACTTC. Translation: CASSLYQGAASHEQYF.

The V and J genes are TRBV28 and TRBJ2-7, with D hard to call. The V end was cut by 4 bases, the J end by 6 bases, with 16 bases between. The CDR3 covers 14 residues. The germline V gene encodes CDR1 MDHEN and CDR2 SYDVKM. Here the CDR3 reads CASSWHGPSGEQYF. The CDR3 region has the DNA TGTGCCAGCAGTTGGCACGGACCCTCTGGCGAGCAGTACTTC.

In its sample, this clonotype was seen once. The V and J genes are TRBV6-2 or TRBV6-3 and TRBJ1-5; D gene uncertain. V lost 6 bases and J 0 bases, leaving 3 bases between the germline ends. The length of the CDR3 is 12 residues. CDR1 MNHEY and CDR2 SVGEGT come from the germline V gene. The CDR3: CASSDSNQPQHF. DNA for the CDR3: TGTGCCAGCAGCGATAGCAATCAGCCCCAGCATTTT.

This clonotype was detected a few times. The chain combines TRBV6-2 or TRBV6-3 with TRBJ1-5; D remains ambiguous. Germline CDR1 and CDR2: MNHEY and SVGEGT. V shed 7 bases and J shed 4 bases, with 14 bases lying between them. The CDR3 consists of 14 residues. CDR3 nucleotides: TGTGCCAGCACGGTCCAGCAACTAAATCAGCCCCAGCATTTT. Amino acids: CASTVQQLNQPQHF.

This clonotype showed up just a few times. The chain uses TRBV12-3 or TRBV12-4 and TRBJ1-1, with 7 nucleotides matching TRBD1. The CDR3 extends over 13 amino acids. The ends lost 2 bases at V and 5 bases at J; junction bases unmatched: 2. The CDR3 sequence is CASSLTGVTEAFF. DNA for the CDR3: TGTGCCAGCAGTTTAACAGGGGTTACTGAAGCTTTCTTT.

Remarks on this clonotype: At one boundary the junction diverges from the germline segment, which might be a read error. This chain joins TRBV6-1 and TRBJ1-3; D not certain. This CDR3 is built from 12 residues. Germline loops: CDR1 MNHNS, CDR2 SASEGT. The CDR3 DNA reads TGTGCCAGCAGTGAATCCGGAAACACCGTATATTTT. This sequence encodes CASSESGNTVYF.

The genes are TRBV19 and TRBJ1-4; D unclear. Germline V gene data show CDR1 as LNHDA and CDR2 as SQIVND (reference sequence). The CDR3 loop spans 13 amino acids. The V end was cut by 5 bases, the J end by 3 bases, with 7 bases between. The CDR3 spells CASSLTANEKLFF. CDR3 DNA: TGTGCCAGTAGTTTAACGGCTAATGAAAAACTGTTTTTT.

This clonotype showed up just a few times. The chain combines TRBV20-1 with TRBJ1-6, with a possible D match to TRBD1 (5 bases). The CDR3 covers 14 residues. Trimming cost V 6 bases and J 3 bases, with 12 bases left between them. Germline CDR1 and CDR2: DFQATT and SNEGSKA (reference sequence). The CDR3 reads CSATTANYNSPLHF. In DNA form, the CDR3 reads TGCAGTGCAACGACAGCCAACTATAATTCACCCCTCCACTTT.

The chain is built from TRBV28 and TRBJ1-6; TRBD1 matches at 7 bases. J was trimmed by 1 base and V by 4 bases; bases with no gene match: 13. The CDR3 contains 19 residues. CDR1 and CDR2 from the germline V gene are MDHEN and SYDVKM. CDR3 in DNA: TGTGCCAGCAGTTCGGAGACAGGGTCCTTCCTGTCCTATAATTCACCCCTCCACTTT. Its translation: CASSSETGSFLSYNSPLHF.

The CDR3 sequence is CASSSRTGLAGANTGELFF. The CDR3 coding sequence is TGTGCCAGCAGCTCCCGCACCGGACTAGCGGGGGCGAACACCGGGGAGCTGTTTTTT. The chain carries TRBV7-9 and TRBJ2-2; 13 bases match TRBD2. The CDR3 has 19 residues. Per germline, CDR1 SEHNR and CDR2 FQNEAQ (reference sequence). With V trimmed by 4 bases and J by 0 bases, 8 bases remained unmatched.

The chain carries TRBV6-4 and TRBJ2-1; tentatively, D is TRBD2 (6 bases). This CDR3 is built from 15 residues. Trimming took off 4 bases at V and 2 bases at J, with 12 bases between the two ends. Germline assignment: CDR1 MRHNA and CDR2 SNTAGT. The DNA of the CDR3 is TGTGCCAGCAGTGTTGAAGCGGGTACCTACAATGAGCAGTTCTTC. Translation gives CASSVEAGTYNEQFF.

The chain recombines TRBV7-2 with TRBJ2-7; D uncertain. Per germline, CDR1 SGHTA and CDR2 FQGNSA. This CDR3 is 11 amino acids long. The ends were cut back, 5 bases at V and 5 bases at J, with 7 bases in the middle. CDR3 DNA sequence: TGTGCCAGCAGCCTGAACAACGAGCAGTACTTC. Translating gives CASSLNNEQYF.

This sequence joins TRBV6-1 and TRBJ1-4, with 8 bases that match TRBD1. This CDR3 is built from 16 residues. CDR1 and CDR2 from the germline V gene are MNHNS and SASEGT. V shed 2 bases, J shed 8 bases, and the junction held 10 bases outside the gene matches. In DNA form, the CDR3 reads TGTGCCAGCAGTGAATTAGCCCGACAGGGGAGGGAAAAACTGTTTTTT. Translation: CASSELARQGREKLFF.

CDR3 in amino acids: CASSYQGYEQYF. The CDR3, as DNA: TGTGCCAGCAGTTACCAGGGTTACGAGCAGTACTTC. The chain employs TRBV27 and TRBJ2-7, with D possibly TRBD1 on 5 matching bases. CDR1 is MNHEY and CDR2 is SMNVEV in the germline V gene (reference sequence). The CDR3 contains 12 residues. Trimming took off 4 bases at V and 4 bases at J, with 8 bases between the two ends.

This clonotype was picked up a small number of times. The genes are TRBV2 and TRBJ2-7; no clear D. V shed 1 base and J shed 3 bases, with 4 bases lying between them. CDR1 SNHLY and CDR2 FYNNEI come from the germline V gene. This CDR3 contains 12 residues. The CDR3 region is CASSEGGYEQYF. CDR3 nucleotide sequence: TGTGCCAGCAGTGAAGGGGGCTACGAGCAGTACTTC.

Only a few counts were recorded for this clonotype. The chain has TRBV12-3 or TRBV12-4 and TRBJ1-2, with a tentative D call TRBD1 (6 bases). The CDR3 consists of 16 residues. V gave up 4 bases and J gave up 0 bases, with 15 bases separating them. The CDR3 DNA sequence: TGTGCCAGCAGTTCCCGAGGGACACGGCCTAACTATGGCTACACCTTC. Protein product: CASSSRGTRPNYGYTF.

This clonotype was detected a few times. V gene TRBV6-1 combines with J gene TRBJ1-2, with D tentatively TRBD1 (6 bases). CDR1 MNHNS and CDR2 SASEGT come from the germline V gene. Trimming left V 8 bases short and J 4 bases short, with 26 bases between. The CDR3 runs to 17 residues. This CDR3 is CASGNTGTRASGYGYTF. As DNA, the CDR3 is TGTGCCAGCGGGAATACAGGGACCCGGGCTTCCGGCTATGGCTACACCTTC.

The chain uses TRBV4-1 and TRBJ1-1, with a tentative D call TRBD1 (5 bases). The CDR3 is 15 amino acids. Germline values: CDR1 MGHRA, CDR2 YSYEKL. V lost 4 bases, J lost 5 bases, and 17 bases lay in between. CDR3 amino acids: CASSLDVEGRTEAFF. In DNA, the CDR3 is TGCGCCAGCAGCCTAGACGTCGAGGGACGGACTGAAGCTTTCTTT.

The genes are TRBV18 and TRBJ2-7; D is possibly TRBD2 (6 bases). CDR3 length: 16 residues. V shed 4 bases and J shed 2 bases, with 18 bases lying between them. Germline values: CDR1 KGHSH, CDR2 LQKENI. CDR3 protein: CASSLRRGGPTYEQYF. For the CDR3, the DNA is TGTGCCAGCTCACTCCGGCGTGGAGGGCCAACCTACGAGCAGTACTTC.

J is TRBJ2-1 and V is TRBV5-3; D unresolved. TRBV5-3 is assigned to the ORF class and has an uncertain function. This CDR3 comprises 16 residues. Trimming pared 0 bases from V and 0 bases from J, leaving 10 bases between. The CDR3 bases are TGTGCCAGAAGCTTGGAACCGCTGAGCTCCTACAATGAGCAGTTCTTC. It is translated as CARSLEPLSSYNEQFF.

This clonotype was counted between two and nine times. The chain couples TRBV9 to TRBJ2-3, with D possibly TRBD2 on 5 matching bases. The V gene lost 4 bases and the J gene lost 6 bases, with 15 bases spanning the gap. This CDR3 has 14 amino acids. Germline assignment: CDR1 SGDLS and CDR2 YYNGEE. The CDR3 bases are TGTGCCAGCAGCTCTAGCTCCTCGGCTGATACGCAGTATTTT. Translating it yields CASSSSSSADTQYF.

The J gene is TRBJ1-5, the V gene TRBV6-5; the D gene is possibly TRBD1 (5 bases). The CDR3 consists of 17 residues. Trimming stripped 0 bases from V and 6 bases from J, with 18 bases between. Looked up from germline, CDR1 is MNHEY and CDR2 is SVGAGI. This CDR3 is CASSYSKDTFATQPQHF. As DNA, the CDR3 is TGTGCCAGCAGTTACTCGAAGGACACTTTTGCTACTCAGCCCCAGCATTTT.

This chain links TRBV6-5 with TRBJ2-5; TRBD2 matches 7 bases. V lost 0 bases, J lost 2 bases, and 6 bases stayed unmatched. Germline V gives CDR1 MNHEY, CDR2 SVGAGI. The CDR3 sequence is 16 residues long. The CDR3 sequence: CASSYSAGVTQETQYF. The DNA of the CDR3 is TGTGCCAGCAGTTACTCGGCGGGAGTAACACAAGAGACCCAGTACTTC.

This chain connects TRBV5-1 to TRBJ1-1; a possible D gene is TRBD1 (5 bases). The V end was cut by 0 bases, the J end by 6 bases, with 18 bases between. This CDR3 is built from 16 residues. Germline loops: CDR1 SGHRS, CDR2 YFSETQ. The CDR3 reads CASSLGLDSYLPEAFF. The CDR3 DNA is TGCGCCAGCAGCTTGGGTCTCGACAGTTACCTGCCTGAAGCTTTCTTT.